This TCR beta chain was identified in a study of T cell responses to AZD1222 COVID-19 vaccine. This CDR3 is built from 14 residues. Germline loops: CDR1 SGHRS, CDR2 YFSETQ. Trimming pared 4 bases from V and 7 bases from J, leaving 18 bases between. Study observations and caveats: Clonal diversity was possibly underestimated; the donors were predominantly white British and more often female. Two doses of AZD1222 preceded a rise in Spike-specific TCR breadth and depth. Distributed over spike, vaccine-associated CD4 TCRs predominated at 160-218 and 743-854.

Method: immunoSEQ multiplex PCR; TCRdb's copy keeps in-frame clones and lacks some. The table has about 180,000 clones, roughly nine tenths seen once. As concerns this clone: The antigen remains undetermined.

The sequencing here drew on peripheral blood, taken on day 0 of AZD1222 vaccination. This clonotype was obtained from an adult in good health. The rearrangement links TRBV5-1 to TRBJ2-7; D may be TRBD1 or TRBD2 (5 bases each). The CDR3 region has the DNA TGCGCCAGCAGCACCCGGGACGGCCTAGGAGAGCAGTACTTC. Translated, it gives CASSTRDGLGEQYF.